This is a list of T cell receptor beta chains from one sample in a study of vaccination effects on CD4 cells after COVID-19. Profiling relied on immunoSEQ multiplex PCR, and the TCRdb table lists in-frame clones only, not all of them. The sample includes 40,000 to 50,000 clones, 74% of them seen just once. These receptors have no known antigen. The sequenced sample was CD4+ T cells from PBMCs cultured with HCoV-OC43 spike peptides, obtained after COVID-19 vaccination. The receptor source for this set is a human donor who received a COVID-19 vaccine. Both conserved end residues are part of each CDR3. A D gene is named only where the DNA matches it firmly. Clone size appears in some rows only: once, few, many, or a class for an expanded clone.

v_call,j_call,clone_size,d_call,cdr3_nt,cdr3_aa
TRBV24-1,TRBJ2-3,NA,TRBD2,TGTGCCACCGGTCCTCGGGGGGATTCCGATACGCAGTATTTT,CATGPRGDSDTQYF
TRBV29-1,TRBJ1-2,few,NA,TGCAGCGTTGGTCGGCCAGAAACTAACTATGGCTACACCTTC,CSVGRPETNYGYTF
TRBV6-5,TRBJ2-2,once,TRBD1,TGTGCCAGCGACAGGGGGGAGAACACCGGGGAGCTGTTTTTT,CASDRGENTGELFF
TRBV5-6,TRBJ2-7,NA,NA,TGTGCCAGCAGCTTCTCCCAGGGGGACTTGTACTACGAGCAGTACTTC,CASSFSQGDLYYEQYF
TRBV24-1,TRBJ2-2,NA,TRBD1,TGTGCCACCAGTGACAGCCGGGACAGGGTTCGTACCGGGGAGCTGTTTTTT,CATSDSRDRVRTGELFF
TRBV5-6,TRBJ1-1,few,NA,TGTGCCAGCAGCTTGGCCGGCGACCCGAACACTGAAGCTTTCTTT,CASSLAGDPNTEAFF
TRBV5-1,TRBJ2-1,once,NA,TGCGCCAGCAGCTCCCTTCTCTTGAGCTCCTACAATGAGCAGTTCTTC,CASSSLLLSSYNEQFF
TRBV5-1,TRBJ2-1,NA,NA,TGCGCCAGCAGCAAAAACAGGGAATACTCCTACAATGAGCAGTTCTTC,CASSKNREYSYNEQFF
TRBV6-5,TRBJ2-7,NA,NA,TGTGCCAGCAGTTACTCGACAGGCGGGGGTATCTACGAGCAGTACTTC,CASSYSTGGGIYEQYF
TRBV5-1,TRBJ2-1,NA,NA,TGCGCCAGCAGCGCGGGACAGCGGGCGGGTGAGCAGTTCTTC,CASSAGQRAGEQFF
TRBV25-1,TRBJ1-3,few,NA,TGTGCCAGCAGTGACAGCGGCTCTGGAAACACCATATATTTT,CASSDSGSGNTIYF
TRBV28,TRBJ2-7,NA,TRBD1,TGTGCCAGCACTTCTGGGACAGGGTCCTACGAGCAGTACTTC,CASTSGTGSYEQYF
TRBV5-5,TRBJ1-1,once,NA,TGTGCCACACAGGGAGGATCGAACACTGAAGCTTTCTTT,CATQGGSNTEAFF
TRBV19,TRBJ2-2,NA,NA,TGTGCCAGTAGTGCCAATAGGGGCACAACCGGGGAGCTGTTTTTT,CASSANRGTTGELFF
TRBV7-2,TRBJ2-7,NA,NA,TGTGCCAGCAGCTTCGCCTACGAGCAGTACTTC,CASSFAYEQYF
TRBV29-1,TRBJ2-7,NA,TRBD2,TGCAGCGTTGAAGAGCGGGAGGGCTACGACGAGCAGTACTTC,CSVEEREGYDEQYF
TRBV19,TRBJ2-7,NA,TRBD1,TGTGCCAGTAGTCCTGGACAGGCACCCTACGAGCAGTACTTC,CASSPGQAPYEQYF
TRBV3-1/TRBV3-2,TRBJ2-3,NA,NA,TGTGCCAGCAGCCAAGGGGGCGCAGATACGCAGTATTTT,CASSQGGADTQYF
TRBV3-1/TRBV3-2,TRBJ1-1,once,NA,TGTGCCAGCAGCCAGAGACAGGCGAACACTGAAGCTTTCTTT,CASSQRQANTEAFF
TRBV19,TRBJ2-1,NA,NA,TGTGCCAGTAGTCCTAATTACAATCTAGACAATGAGCAGTTCTTC,CASSPNYNLDNEQFF
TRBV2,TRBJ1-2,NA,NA,TGTGCCAGCAGTGAAGAGCAAGGACGCCGGGGCACCTTC,CASSEEQGRRGTF
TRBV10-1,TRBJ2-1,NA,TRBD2,TGCGCCAGCAGTGAGTCGACGCGACTAGCGGGAGCGGGAGAGCAGTTCTTC,CASSESTRLAGAGEQFF
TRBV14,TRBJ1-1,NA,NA,TGTGCCAGCAGCCAAGATTTCGGAACCTGGAACACTGAAGCTTTCTTT,CASSQDFGTWNTEAFF
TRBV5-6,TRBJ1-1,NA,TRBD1,TGTGCCAGCAGCGACCAGGGGACAGGGCGGGCTTTCTTT,CASSDQGTGRAFF
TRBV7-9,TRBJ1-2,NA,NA,TGTGCCAGCAGCTTAGGGATTGCAGGGGCCTATGGCTACACCTTC,CASSLGIAGAYGYTF
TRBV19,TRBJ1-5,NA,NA,TGTGCCAGTAGTATGGGATGGGATCAGCCCCAGCATTTT,CASSMGWDQPQHF
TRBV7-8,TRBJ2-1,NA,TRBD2,TGTGCCAGCAGCCCGACTAGCATCCCCTCCTACAATGAGCAGTTCTTC,CASSPTSIPSYNEQFF
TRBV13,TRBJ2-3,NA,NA,TGTGCCAGCAGCCCCCGCCCGGGGTCCGATACGCAGTATTTT,CASSPRPGSDTQYF
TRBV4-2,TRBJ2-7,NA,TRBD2,TGTGCCAGCAGCCAAGATATTATAGCGGGTGGTTCCTACGAGCAGTACTTC,CASSQDIIAGGSYEQYF
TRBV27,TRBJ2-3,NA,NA,TGTGCCAGCAGTCCGCCGGTTGGGGTGGGCACAGATACGCAGTATTTT,CASSPPVGVGTDTQYF
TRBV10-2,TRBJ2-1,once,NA,TGCGCCAGCAGTGGGCCAGACCACAATGAGCAGTTCTTC,CASSGPDHNEQFF
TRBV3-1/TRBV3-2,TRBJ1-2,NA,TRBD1,TGTGCCAGCAGCCAGACAGACAGGGGACCTCTGAACTATGGCTACACCTTC,CASSQTDRGPLNYGYTF
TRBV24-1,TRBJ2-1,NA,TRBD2,TGTGCCACCAGTGCAGCGGGAGAATCGGTGGATGAGCAGTTCTTC,CATSAAGESVDEQFF
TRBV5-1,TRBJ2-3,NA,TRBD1,TGCGCCAGCAGCTTGGGGACAGGGGGAGGAACAGATACGCAGTATTTT,CASSLGTGGGTDTQYF
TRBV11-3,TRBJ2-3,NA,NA,TGTGCCAGCAGCTTAGTATCAACAGATACGCAGTATTTT,CASSLVSTDTQYF
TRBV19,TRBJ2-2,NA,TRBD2,TGTGCCCCCGAAAGGGTAGCGGGAGTCCCCGGGGAGCTGTTTTTT,CAPERVAGVPGELFF
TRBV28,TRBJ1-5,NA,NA,TGTGCCAGCAGTCCCCCCGGAGGTCAGCCCCAGCATTTT,CASSPPGGQPQHF
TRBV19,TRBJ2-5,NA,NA,TGTGCCAGTAGTATAACGGGGGCACCCCAAGAGACCCAGTACTTC,CASSITGAPQETQYF
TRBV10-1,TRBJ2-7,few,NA,TGCGCCAGCAGTGAGTCAGGGGGGAGCTACGAGCAGTACTTC,CASSESGGSYEQYF
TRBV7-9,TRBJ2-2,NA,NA,TGTGCCAGCACCACCCGCGGGGATCGGAACACCGGGGAGCTGTTTTTT,CASTTRGDRNTGELFF
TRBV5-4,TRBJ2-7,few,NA,TGTGCCAGCAGCTTGGAGAGCGGAGAGCCCTACGAGCAGTACTTC,CASSLESGEPYEQYF
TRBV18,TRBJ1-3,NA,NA,TGTGCCAGCTCACCAGGAGGAGGACCTGGAAACACCATATATTTT,CASSPGGGPGNTIYF
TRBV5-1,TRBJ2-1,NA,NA,TGCGCCAGCAGCCAGAGACAGCCATTCAATGAGCAGTTCTTC,CASSQRQPFNEQFF
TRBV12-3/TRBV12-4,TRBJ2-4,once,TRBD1,TGTGCCAGCAGTCCCCCAGGGGGAAACATTCAGTACTTC,CASSPPGGNIQYF